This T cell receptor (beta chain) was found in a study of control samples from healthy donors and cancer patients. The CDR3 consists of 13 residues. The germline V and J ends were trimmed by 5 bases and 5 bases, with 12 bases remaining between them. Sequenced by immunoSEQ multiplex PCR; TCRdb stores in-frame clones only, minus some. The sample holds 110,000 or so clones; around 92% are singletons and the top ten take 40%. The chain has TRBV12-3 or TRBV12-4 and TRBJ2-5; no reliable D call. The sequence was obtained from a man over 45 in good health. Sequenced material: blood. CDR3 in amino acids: CASSQYWRETQYF. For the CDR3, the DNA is TGTGCCAGCAGTCAATATTGGCGGGAGACCCAGTACTTC.